These T cell receptor beta chains were read from a single sample in a study of blood T cell repertoires in COVID-19. Repertoires were generated with immunoSEQ multiplex PCR, while TCRdb's copy carries only in-frame clones and drops some. Altogether 270,000 or so clones are present, 75% to 90% being singletons, with the ten largest covering roughly 8.6%. Sequencing was done on a sample of peripheral blood. The receptors shown here come from a human donor in a cohort sampled during active COVID-19. Both conserved end residues are part of each CDR3. D genes are given only for firm matches. Some rows mark clone size as missing; the rest say once, few, many or name a class of expanded clone.

j_gene | v_gene | abundance | d_gene | CDR3aa | CDR3nt
TRBJ1-2 | TRBV19 | many | TRBD1 | CASGTVGGYTF | TGTGCCAGTGGGACAGTTGGTGGCTACACCTTC
TRBJ2-2 | TRBV2 | . | TRBD2 | CASTREAGVSGELFF | TGTGCCAGCACCCGGGAAGCGGGGGTTAGCGGGGAGCTGTTTTTT
TRBJ2-3 | TRBV5-1 | . | TRBD2 | CASSLADLAGFDTQYF | TGCGCCAGCAGCTTGGCCGATCTAGCGGGATTTGATACGCAGTATTTT
TRBJ1-1 | TRBV7-9 | . | . | CASSTEGAFF | TGTGCCAGCAGCACCGAGGGAGCTTTCTTT
TRBJ1-5 | TRBV24-1 | . | . | CATSPGRSEGLRGPQHF | TGTGCCACCAGTCCGGGTCGGTCCGAGGGCCTACGTGGGCCCCAGCATTTT
TRBJ1-1 | TRBV13 | . | TRBD1 | CASSSQTGSAEAFF | TGTGCCAGCAGCTCCCAGACAGGGAGTGCTGAAGCTTTCTTT
TRBJ1-4 | TRBV5-5 | . | TRBD1 | CASSTSGTGWEKLFF | TGTGCCAGCAGCACCTCCGGGACAGGGTGGGAAAAACTGTTTTTT
TRBJ2-3 | TRBV11-2 | . | TRBD2 | CASSLGLAGGQGDTQYF | TGTGCCAGCAGCTTGGGATTAGCGGGGGGGCAGGGAGATACGCAGTATTTT
TRBJ1-2 | TRBV7-9 | . | TRBD1 | CASSPGTAYGYTF | TGTGCCAGCAGCCCCGGGACAGCCTATGGCTACACCTTC
TRBJ1-3 | TRBV5-4 | . | . | CASSASGSGNTIYF | TGTGCCAGCAGCGCAAGCGGCTCTGGAAACACCATATATTTT
TRBJ1-4 | TRBV19 | . | TRBD1 | CASSSPRTGGEKLFF | TGTGCCAGTAGTTCCCCTAGGACAGGGGGCGAAAAACTGTTTTTT
TRBJ2-7 | TRBV25-1 | once | . | CASSATGYEQYF | TGTGCCAGCAGTGCCACCGGCTACGAGCAGTACTTC
TRBJ2-3 | TRBV19 | . | TRBD2 | CASSGGVIAGVHTDTQYF | TGTGCCAGTAGTGGTGGGGTGATAGCGGGGGTCCACACAGATACGCAGTATTTT
TRBJ2-1 | TRBV3-1/TRBV3-2 | . | . | CASSQESGLGGNEQFF | TGTGCCAGCAGCCAAGAATCGGGGCTGGGAGGAAATGAGCAGTTCTTC
TRBJ2-1 | TRBV3-1/TRBV3-2 | . | . | CASSARHQQGSGEQFF | TGTGCCAGCAGCGCCCGTCACCAGCAGGGGAGCGGTGAGCAGTTCTTC
TRBJ2-7 | TRBV5-1 | . | TRBD1 | CASSLAPPTGGQVSEQYF | TGCGCCAGCAGCTTGGCGCCACCGACAGGGGGCCAGGTCTCCGAGCAGTACTTC
TRBJ1-2 | TRBV19 | . | TRBD1 | CASSITQGADYGYTF | TGTGCCAGTAGTATCACCCAGGGGGCCGACTATGGCTACACCTTC
TRBJ1-1 | TRBV5-5 | . | . | CASSTPGEGTEAFF | TGTGCCAGCAGCACCCCCGGGGAGGGAACTGAAGCTTTCTTT